This T cell receptor beta chain was sequenced in a study of OX40 agonist ivuxolimab in advanced cancers. Study information: Patients' therapy was ivuxolimab, an antibody that acts as an agonist of OX40 (CD134). The dose of intravenous ivuxolimab that patients received every 2 weeks ranged from 0.01 to 10 mg/kg.

Findings and limits, study-wide: Fewer expanded clones were found on average in CD4+ than in CD8+ T cells. Researchers did not establish what antigens the expanded peripheral T cells target.

Trimming stripped 10 bases from V and 3 bases from J, with 19 bases between. Per germline, CDR1 MDHEN and CDR2 SYDVKM. The CDR3 consists of 14 residues. Profiling relied on immunoSEQ multiplex PCR, and the TCRdb table lists in-frame clones only, not all of them. This table has some 70,000 clones, 91% appearing once. On this clone: The antigen remains unidentified.

The rearrangement links TRBV28 to TRBJ2-7; D not certain. Sample: CD4+ or CD8+ T cells sorted from blood, taken in a trial of the OX40 agonist ivuxolimab. The sequence derives from an adult with an advanced solid tumor such as melanoma, head and neck, liver or kidney cancer. The DNA for the CDR3 is TGTGCCACCACCCTACAGAGCTCCCACTACGAGCAGTACTTC. The encoded protein is CATTLQSSHYEQYF. Together with reference TRBV28 and TRBJ2-7, the CDR3 gives the full variable domain: DVKVTQSSRYLVKRTGEKVFLECVQDMDHENMFWYRQDPGLGLRLIYFSYDVKMKEKGDIPEGYSVSREKKERFSLILESASTNQTSMYLCATTLQSSHYEQYFGPGTRLTVT.